The 30 T cell receptor beta chains below all came from one sample that was sequenced in a study of T cell responses to AZD1222 COVID-19 vaccine. TCRdb's copy holds only in-frame clones and misses some; the assay was immunoSEQ multiplex PCR. The table lists some 150,000 clones, roughly 90% of them singletons. The source material was peripheral blood, sampled on day 0 of AZD1222 vaccination. These receptors all come from an adult in good health.

The chain recombines TRBV6-1 with TRBJ2-1; D not certain. This CDR3 is built from 15 residues. V lost 0 bases to trimming and J lost 2 bases, with 8 bases between them. Germline CDR1 and CDR2: MNHNS and SASEGT. CDR3 coding DNA: TGTGCCAGCAGTGAAGCTTGGAGACCCTACAATGAGCAGTTCTTC. This sequence encodes CASSEAWRPYNEQFF.

The gene calls are TRBV25-1 and TRBJ1-4, with 9 bases identical to TRBD1. The V gene end was trimmed by 5 bases and the J gene end by 5 bases; junction bases not matched to a gene: 9. The length of the CDR3 is 16 residues. Per germline, CDR1 MGHDK and CDR2 SYGVNS. CDR3 loop: CASSRLEGQGNEKLFF. Written as DNA, the CDR3 is TGTGCCAGCAGTCGGTTGGAGGGACAGGGAAATGAAAAACTGTTTTTT.

The chain carries TRBV4-2 and TRBJ2-1; possibly TRBD2 for D (7 bases). Germline V gene data show CDR1 as LGHNA and CDR2 as YNFKEQ. Deletions cut 0 bases from V and 7 bases from J, with 19 bases between. The CDR3 is made up of 17 amino acids. For the CDR3, the DNA is TGTGCCAGCAGCCAAGATCAGGGAGGGGGGAGGAGGAATGAGCAGTTCTTC. Translation gives CASSQDQGGGRRNEQFF.

V is TRBV10-3 and J is TRBJ2-7, with 7 bases identical to TRBD2. There are 12 residues in the CDR3. Germline CDR1 reads ENHRY; CDR2 reads SYGVKD. V was clipped by 6 bases and J by 5 bases; unmatched bases: 4. The CDR3 coding sequence is TGTGCCATCAGCCATGGGAGGGACGAGCAGTACTTC. Residues: CAISHGRDEQYF.

The rearrangement joins TRBV27 to TRBJ2-7, with 10 bases that match TRBD2. Germline values: CDR1 MNHEY, CDR2 SMNVEV (reference sequence). Losses at the gene ends were 5 bases for V and 2 bases for J; bases not matched to a gene: 6. This CDR3 contains 15 residues. CDR3 protein: CASSLRTSGPYEQYF. The CDR3 DNA sequence: TGTGCCAGCAGTCTCCGGACTAGCGGACCCTACGAGCAGTACTTC.

The J gene is TRBJ1-2, the V gene TRBV18, with 8 bases aligning to TRBD1. V lost 3 bases and J lost 8; bases outside the gene matches: 5. The CDR3 length is 13 residues. Germline values: CDR1 KGHSH, CDR2 LQKENI. This chain's CDR3 is CASSPQGARGYTF. The CDR3 DNA reads as TGTGCCAGCTCACCCCAGGGGGCCAGGGGCTACACCTTC. The full variable domain, rest sourced from reference TRBV18 and TRBJ1-2, is NAGVMQNPRHLVRRRGQEARLRCSPMKGHSHVYWYRQLPEEGLKFMVYLQKENIIDESGMPKERFSAEFPKEGPSILRIQQVVRGDSAAYFCASSPQGARGYTFGSGTRLTVV.

The V call is TRBV28, the J call TRBJ1-5; 11 nucleotides agree with TRBD1. CDR1 MDHEN and CDR2 SYDVKM come from the germline V gene. V gave up 2 bases and J gave up 6 bases; unmatched junction bases: 3. The CDR3 is 15 residues long. Here the CDR3 reads CASSLRTGGSQPQHF. The CDR3 DNA reads TGTGCCAGCAGTTTACGGACAGGGGGCAGTCAGCCCCAGCATTTT.

This clone occurred once. The V call is TRBV5-1, the J call TRBJ2-2, with 9 bases lining up with TRBD2. CDR1 SGHRS and CDR2 YFSETQ come from the germline V gene. Germline trimming cut 4 bases from V and 6 bases from J; bases unmatched to any gene: 4. CDR3 length equals 14 residues. This CDR3 reads CASSQLAGAGELFF. The DNA for the CDR3 is TGCGCCAGCAGCCAACTAGCGGGTGCCGGGGAGCTGTTTTTT.

The rearrangement links TRBV19 to TRBJ1-2; D unclear. Germline CDR1 reads LNHDA; CDR2 reads SQIVND (reference sequence). Trimming pared 5 bases from V and 5 bases from J, leaving 12 bases between. This CDR3 is built from 13 residues. CDR3 nucleotide sequence: TGTGCCAGTAGTGAAGGCACAGCATATGGCTACACCTTC. Translating gives CASSEGTAYGYTF.

The rearrangement joins TRBV4-1 to TRBJ1-1; perhaps TRBD1 as D (5 bases). The V gene lost 4 bases and the J gene lost 2 bases, with 17 bases spanning the gap. The V gene's germline CDR1 is MGHRA and CDR2 YSYEKL. This CDR3 spans 16 amino acids. CDR3 in amino acids: CASSRTFGTSNTEAFF. Written as DNA, the CDR3 is TGCGCCAGCAGCCGCACCTTCGGGACTTCTAACACTGAAGCTTTCTTT.

This clone came up a few times. The rearrangement joins TRBV5-4 to TRBJ2-7; 9 bases match TRBD1. The CDR3 totals 14 residues. The V gene end was trimmed by 3 bases and the J gene end by 2 bases; junction bases not matched to a gene: 3. CDR1 and CDR2 (germline): SGHNT, YYREEE (reference sequence). CDR3 DNA: TGTGCCAGCAGCTGGGACAGGGCTCCCTACGAGCAGTACTTC. Translating it yields CASSWDRAPYEQYF. Using reference TRBV5-4 and TRBJ2-7 for the parts outside the CDR3, the full variable domain is ETGVTQSPTHLIKTRGQQVTLRCSSQSGHNTVSWYQQALGQGPQFIFQYYREEENGRGNFPPRFSGLQFPNYSSELNVNALELDDSALYLCASSWDRAPYEQYFGPGTRLTVT.

The chain combines TRBV6-5 with TRBJ1-1; D call uncertain. V dropped 6 bases and J dropped 6 bases, with 8 bases sitting between them. The length of the CDR3 is 11 residues. Germline V gives CDR1 MNHEY, CDR2 SVGAGI. The CDR3 DNA reads TGTGCCAGCAGCTCTGGGGCTGAAGCTTTCTTT. It encodes CASSSGAEAFF.

The chain has TRBV7-2 and TRBJ1-5; D ambiguous. Per the germline V gene, CDR1 is SGHTA and CDR2 is FQGNSA. This CDR3 contains 15 residues. With 4 bases removed from V and 2 bases from J, the gap between germline ends came to 12 bases. CDR3 loop: CASSSRGLGNQPQHF. CDR3 in DNA: TGTGCCAGCAGCTCACGGGGTTTGGGCAATCAGCCCCAGCATTTT.

The V call is TRBV27, the J call TRBJ1-4; D unclear. The CDR3 runs to 13 residues. CDR1 and CDR2 (germline): MNHEY, SMNVEV (reference sequence). With 6 bases removed from V and 3 bases from J, the gap between germline ends came to 8 bases. CDR3 region: CASRRGANEKLFF. Here the CDR3 DNA reads TGTGCCAGCAGGCGGGGAGCTAATGAAAAACTGTTTTTT.

The J gene is TRBJ1-2, the V gene TRBV19; 7 nucleotides agree with TRBD1. With V trimmed by 6 bases and J by 0 bases, 10 bases remained unmatched. This CDR3 contains 16 residues. Germline-derived CDR1 and CDR2 are LNHDA and SQIVND (reference sequence). This CDR3 is CASRPAGGRSNYGYTF. The CDR3 DNA is TGTGCCAGTAGGCCCGCAGGGGGTCGGTCTAACTATGGCTACACCTTC.

The CDR3 DNA is TGTGCCAGCAGCCAAGCACTAGTTAACACTGAAGCTTTCTTT. Encoded protein: CASSQALVNTEAFF. This sequence joins TRBV3-1 (or the pseudogene TRBV3-2) and TRBJ1-1; D not resolved. The CDR3 is 14 amino acids. CDR1 and CDR2 (germline): LGHDT, YNNKEL (reference sequence). Trimming removed 1 base at V and 2 bases at J, with 8 bases between.

The genes are TRBV6-2 or TRBV6-3 and TRBJ2-1, with 12 positions matching TRBD1. Trimming took 5 bases from V and 10 from J; bases not matched to a gene: 6. The germline V gene has CDR1 MNHEY and CDR2 SVGEGT. This CDR3 is built from 14 residues. The CDR3 region is CASSAGTGGFEQFF. The CDR3 DNA is TGTGCCAGCAGTGCCGGGACAGGGGGCTTCGAGCAGTTCTTC.

This clone was observed once. The chain uses TRBV7-3 and TRBJ2-5; D not certain. Looked up from germline, CDR1 is SGHTA and CDR2 is FQGTGA. Trimming stripped 0 bases from V and 1 base from J, with 3 bases between. The CDR3 loop spans 13 amino acids. The CDR3 loop reads CASSLTRQETQYF. The CDR3 nucleotides read TGTGCCAGCAGCTTAACCCGCCAAGAGACCCAGTACTTC.

The chain has TRBV4-1 and TRBJ1-5; no firm D call. V lost 3 bases and J lost 5, with 14 bases in between. The CDR3 extends over 15 amino acids. Germline CDR1 MGHRA, CDR2 YSYEKL. For the CDR3, the DNA is TGCGCCAGCAGCCAGGTCGGCACGAGAGATCAGCCCCAGCATTTT. Its protein product is CASSQVGTRDQPQHF.

The rearrangement joins TRBV4-1 to TRBJ2-7; D not certain. Looked up from germline, CDR1 is MGHRA and CDR2 is YSYEKL. With 4 bases removed from V and 0 bases from J, the gap between germline ends came to 10 bases. This CDR3 is built from 14 residues. CDR3 loop: CASSPGVLSYEQYF. The CDR3 DNA is TGCGCCAGCAGCCCCGGTGTTCTCTCCTACGAGCAGTACTTC.

This clone is a singleton in its sample. The V gene is TRBV3-1 (or the pseudogene TRBV3-2), the J gene TRBJ2-3; 10 bases match TRBD1. This CDR3 is 17 amino acids long. Germline lookup yields CDR1 LGHDT and CDR2 YNNKEL (reference sequence). With 0 bases clipped from V and 3 bases from J, the junction kept 6 bases outside the gene matches. CDR3 amino acids: CASSQDLRDRGTDTQYF. The CDR3 DNA sequence: TGTGCCAGCAGCCAAGATCTCCGGGACAGGGGAACAGATACGCAGTATTTT.

The chain recombines TRBV28 with TRBJ2-7; D unclear. The germline V gene has CDR1 MDHEN and CDR2 SYDVKM. Trimming stripped 3 bases from V and 5 bases from J, with 8 bases between. The CDR3 extends over 12 amino acids. The CDR3 reads CASSFSIDEQYF. The CDR3 bases are TGTGCCAGCAGTTTCTCCATCGACGAGCAGTACTTC.

J is TRBJ1-2 and V is TRBV12-3 or TRBV12-4; D ambiguous. V shed 6 bases and J shed 3 bases, with 11 bases lying between them. This CDR3 region has 13 residues. CDR3 nucleotide sequence: TGTGCCAGCAGGTTACAGCGACACTATGGCTACACCTTC. Protein: CASRLQRHYGYTF.

The chain has TRBV7-3 and TRBJ1-4; no reliable D call. The CDR3 consists of 13 residues. The germline V gene encodes CDR1 SGHTA and CDR2 FQGTGA. Trimming stripped 4 bases from V and 5 bases from J, with 8 bases between. CDR3 coding DNA: TGTGCCAGCAGCTCCTACACGAATGAAAAACTGTTTTTT. Its protein is CASSSYTNEKLFF.

This clone was observed a few times. This chain uses TRBV27 with TRBJ2-1, with D possibly matching TRBD1 (7 bases). CDR1 and CDR2 from the germline V gene are MNHEY and SMNVEV (reference sequence). The CDR3 consists of 15 residues. V was clipped by 3 bases and J by 3 bases, with 12 bases between them. CDR3 residues: CASSFYRGGYNEQFF. CDR3 nucleotides: TGTGCCAGCAGTTTTTACAGGGGAGGCTACAATGAGCAGTTCTTC.

The chain couples TRBV5-5 to TRBJ2-5, with a possible D match to TRBD1 (6 bases). The V end lost 5 bases, the J end lost 0 bases, and 11 bases lay between the germline ends. CDR1 and CDR2 from the germline V gene are SGHKS and YYEKEE (reference sequence). This CDR3 region has 14 residues. The CDR3 protein is CASRFTGNQETQYF. The CDR3 bases are TGTGCCAGCAGATTCACAGGGAACCAAGAGACCCAGTACTTC.

The J gene is TRBJ1-3, the V gene TRBV25-1; D is undetermined. Trimming left V 2 bases short and J 4 bases short, with 12 bases between. This CDR3 is 15 amino acids long. Per germline, CDR1 MGHDK and CDR2 SYGVNS. CDR3 DNA: TGTGCCAGCAGTGAAAGAGGGAGTAGGGGAAACACCATATATTTT. As protein: CASSERGSRGNTIYF. The full variable domain, its missing parts supplied by reference TRBV25-1 and TRBJ1-3, is EADIYQTPRYLVIGTGKKITLECSQTMGHDKMYWYQQDPGMELHLIHYSYGVNSTEKGDLSSESTVSRIRTEHFPLTLESARPSHTSQYLCASSERGSRGNTIYFGEGSWLTVV.

A remark on this clone: Different DNA sequences within this sample yield the same CDR3. The V call is TRBV5-4, the J call TRBJ2-7, with 10 nucleotides matching TRBD1. The germline CDR1 and CDR2 sequences are SGHNT and YYREEE (reference sequence). The V and J ends lost 4 bases and 5 bases, in that order; junction bases with no gene match: 3. The CDR3 is made up of 13 amino acids. The DNA of the CDR3 is TGTGCCAGCAGCCTCGGACAGGGGGACGAGCAGTACTTC. It is translated as CASSLGQGDEQYF.

The chain joins TRBV28 to TRBJ2-7; TRBD2 matches 7 bases. CDR1 MDHEN and CDR2 SYDVKM come from the germline V gene. CDR3 length: 15 amino acids. J gave up 1 base and V 2 bases, and 5 bases lay outside the gene matches. The chain's CDR3 is CASSLSGAKSYEQYF. DNA for the CDR3: TGTGCCAGCAGTTTAAGCGGGGCCAAATCCTACGAGCAGTACTTC.

The genes are TRBV2 and TRBJ2-1; 11 positions agree with TRBD2. Germline V CDR1 and CDR2: SNHLY, FYNNEI. The CDR3 runs to 15 residues. Trimming took 5 bases from V and 4 from J; bases not matched to a gene: 4. CDR3 DNA: TGTGCCAGCAGTCGACTAGCGGGAAGGTACAATGAGCAGTTCTTC. Encoded protein: CASSRLAGRYNEQFF.